The sequence of this TCR beta chain was determined in a study of blood T cells in healthy people across ages. CDR3 length equals 14 residues. CDR1 and CDR2 (germline): SGHAT, FQNNGV. Trimming shortened V by 1 base and J by 1 base, and 8 bases separated the two germline ends. Study-wide points: Fewer expanded clones and more diversity marked long-lived versus aged donors. Estimated diversity that came from one million T cells was considered an underestimate.

With respect to this clonotype: Its antigen is unknown.

The authors ran a second PCR of about 6 to 11 cycles using a sample-barcoded 5' primer and a J-beta primer mix. One entry per CDR3 protein results from TCRdb running MiXCR on the 5' RACE reads. Of about 640,000 distinct CDR3 sequences in the sample, around three fifths were seen once. The TCR originated in a man aged 60 to 69 in good health. The chain employs TRBV11-2 and TRBJ2-7; D gene uncertain. The sample was blood. This CDR3 is CASSLADPSYEQYF. In nucleotides, the CDR3 is TGTGCCAGCAGCTTAGCTGACCCATCCTACGAGCAGTACTTC.